A single sample gave rise to the 25 T cell receptor beta chains below, sequenced in a study of OX40 agonist ivuxolimab in advanced cancers. Using immunoSEQ multiplex PCR, the repertoire was profiled, and TCRdb retains in-frame clones only, with some absent. The sample carries about 100,000 clones, 90% recorded once. The specimen comprised CD4+ or CD8+ T cells sorted from blood, sampled in a trial of the OX40 agonist ivuxolimab. These TCRs come from an adult with an advanced solid tumor such as melanoma, head and neck, liver or kidney cancer.

This clone was picked up one time. The genes are TRBV6-6 and TRBJ2-7; TRBD1 or TRBD2 may be the D gene (5 bases each). V was pared by 4 bases and J by 2 bases, with 12 bases between. The germline V gene has CDR1 MNHNY and CDR2 SVGAGI (reference sequence). The length of the CDR3 is 14 residues. The CDR3 spells CASSLPGAPYEQYF. As DNA, the CDR3 is TGTGCCAGCAGTTTGCCCGGGGCCCCCTACGAGCAGTACTTC.

V and J are TRBV7-8 and TRBJ1-2; 8 bases agree with TRBD1. CDR3 length: 14 amino acids. Germline V gene data show CDR1 as SGHVS and CDR2 as FQNEAQ. V dropped 5 bases and J dropped 0; count of bases not matched to a gene: 2. Here the CDR3 DNA reads TGTGCCAGCAGCCCGACAGGGGCTAACTATGGCTACACCTTC. It yields the protein CASSPTGANYGYTF.

V gene TRBV29-1 combines with J gene TRBJ1-4; D ambiguous. This CDR3 comprises 12 residues. Germline CDR1 and CDR2: SQVTM and ANQGSEA. V lost 4 bases and J 4 bases, leaving 7 bases between the germline ends. The CDR3 protein is CSVGWSNEKLFF. CDR3 in DNA: TGCAGCGTTGGATGGAGTAATGAAAAACTGTTTTTT.

A note on this clone: Other DNA sequences in the same sample also yield this CDR3. The rearrangement joins TRBV6-5 to TRBJ1-1; D not certain. V was trimmed by 0 bases and J by 0 bases, leaving 5 bases between them. The CDR3 consists of 14 residues. Germline assignment: CDR1 MNHEY and CDR2 SVGAGI. DNA of the CDR3: TGTGCCAGCAGTTACTCAGGAGTGAACACTGAAGCTTTCTTT. It is translated as CASSYSGVNTEAFF.

This clone was counted between two and nine times. This rearrangement joins TRBV7-3 to TRBJ1-5, with D possibly matching TRBD1 (5 bases). Trimming stripped 1 base from V and 9 bases from J, with 10 bases between. In germline, CDR1 is SGHTA, CDR2 FQGTGA. The CDR3 sequence is 13 residues long. DNA of the CDR3: TGTGCCAGCAGCTTAAGGGGGGGTCTGCCCCAGCATTTT. This gives the protein CASSLRGGLPQHF.

This clone was seen only a few times. The chain couples TRBV7-3 to TRBJ2-1, with 9 bases matching TRBD2. The length of the CDR3 is 15 residues. V was clipped by 2 bases and J by 8 bases; unmatched bases: 7. Germline V gives CDR1 SGHTA, CDR2 FQGTGA. The CDR3 DNA follows: TGTGCCAGCAGCTTACAGGCGGGAGGGATCGATGAGCAGTTCTTC. This encodes CASSLQAGGIDEQFF.

The CDR3 protein is CASSQDWTGHNEQFF. The CDR3 DNA reads as TGCGCCAGCAGCCAAGATTGGACAGGTCACAATGAGCAGTTCTTC. This rearrangement joins TRBV4-3 to TRBJ2-1, with 7 bases lining up with TRBD1. The CDR3 spans 15 residues. With 0 bases clipped from V and 5 bases from J, the junction kept 4 bases outside the gene matches. Germline CDR1 is LGHNA and CDR2 is YSLEER.

The rearrangement uses TRBV5-1 and TRBJ2-5; D is perhaps TRBD1 (5 bases). Germline loops: CDR1 SGHRS, CDR2 YFSETQ. This CDR3 has 15 amino acids. Between the trimmed V and J ends, which lost 4 bases and 5 bases, there was a span of 18 bases. The CDR3 protein is CASSRIQGRGETQYF. The CDR3 DNA reads as TGCGCCAGCAGCCGCATACAAGGAAGGGGTGAGACCCAGTACTTC.

The genes are TRBV14 and TRBJ2-1, with 7 bases aligning to TRBD1. V shed 4 bases, J shed 8 bases, and the junction held 8 bases outside the gene matches. The CDR3 runs to 14 residues. Germline V gene sequence: CDR1 SGHDN, CDR2 FVKESK. CDR3 nucleotide sequence: TGTGCCAGCAGCCGATTACAGGGGTATTATGAGCAGTTCTTC. Translating gives CASSRLQGYYEQFF.

The J gene is TRBJ1-1, the V gene TRBV4-2, with D possibly matching TRBD1 (6 bases). CDR1 is LGHNA, CDR2 YNFKEQ, per germline. Trimming removed 4 bases from V and 1 base from J, with 13 bases in between. This CDR3 comprises 15 residues. The CDR3 here is CASSLEGGANTEAFF. Here the CDR3 DNA reads TGTGCCAGCAGCCTCGAGGGGGGAGCGAACACTGAAGCTTTCTTT.

The chain uses TRBV5-8 and TRBJ2-7, with D possibly matching TRBD1 (6 bases). Trimming left V 1 base short and J 4 bases short, with 9 bases between. The CDR3 length is 13 residues. CDR1 is SGHTS and CDR2 is YDEGEE in the germline V gene. CDR3 sequence: CASSLHREYEQYF. As DNA, the CDR3 is TGTGCCAGCAGCTTGCACAGGGAGTACGAGCAGTACTTC.

The chain has TRBV10-3 and TRBJ1-2, with D unresolved. Germline V gives CDR1 ENHRY, CDR2 SYGVKD. This CDR3 comprises 15 residues. V lost 4 bases to trimming and J lost 8 bases, with 20 bases between them. CDR3 loop: CAISVTGESMGGYTF. In DNA form, the CDR3 reads TGTGCCATCAGTGTAACCGGGGAGTCGATGGGCGGCTACACCTTC.

The V and J genes are TRBV18 and TRBJ2-3; a possible D gene is TRBD2 (5 bases). V was clipped by 4 bases and J by 1 base, with 6 bases between them. The CDR3 totals 13 residues. The germline V gene encodes CDR1 KGHSH and CDR2 LQKENI. CDR3 DNA sequence: TGTGCCAGCTCACGGACTCGCACAGATACGCAGTATTTT. It encodes CASSRTRTDTQYF.

The chain links TRBV27 to TRBJ2-3; D uncertain. The ends were cut back, 5 bases at V and 10 bases at J, with 19 bases in the middle. Germline-derived CDR1 and CDR2 are MNHEY and SMNVEV (reference sequence). This CDR3 is 14 amino acids long. The CDR3 sequence: CASSPTGLHDAQYF. In DNA form, the CDR3 reads TGTGCCAGCAGTCCCACCGGGCTCCACGACGCGCAGTATTTT.

This chain joins TRBV7-2 and TRBJ2-1; tentatively, D is TRBD1 (6 bases). CDR1 is SGHTA, CDR2 FQGNSA, per germline. V was trimmed by 1 base and J by 4 bases, leaving 14 bases between them. This CDR3 has 16 residues. The CDR3 region has the DNA TGTGCCAGCAGCTTAGGGGGACACATACGGTACAATGAGCAGTTCTTC. Its translation is CASSLGGHIRYNEQFF.

This clone was counted only a few times. V gene TRBV29-1 combines with J gene TRBJ2-5, with 7 bases aligning to TRBD1. CDR1 and CDR2 (germline): SQVTM, ANQGSEA. The CDR3 consists of 13 residues. V trimming: 5 bases; J trimming: 1 base; junction bases outside the gene matches: 4. CDR3 DNA: TGCAGCGTTCCAAGGACAGGCCAAGAGACCCAGTACTTC. The encoded protein is CSVPRTGQETQYF.

The count of this clone is one. The chain is built from TRBV25-1 and TRBJ1-1; D perhaps matches TRBD1 (5 bases). V was clipped by 6 bases and J by 3 bases, with 14 bases between them. CDR3 length: 14 amino acids. Germline V gives CDR1 MGHDK, CDR2 SYGVNS. The CDR3 is CASSTLQDHTEAFF. DNA of the CDR3: TGTGCCAGCAGCACGCTACAGGACCACACTGAAGCTTTCTTT.

The chain employs TRBV10-3 and TRBJ2-7; D is possibly TRBD1 (5 bases). Germline V gene sequence: CDR1 ENHRY, CDR2 SYGVKD. The CDR3 extends over 15 amino acids. Trimming took 1 base from V and 2 from J, leaving 12 bases between them. The CDR3 nucleotides are TGTGCCATCAGTGAGTATGGGCAGGGTGCCTACGAGCAGTACTTC. The encoded protein is CAISEYGQGAYEQYF.

The genes are TRBV5-1 and TRBJ2-7; TRBD1 might be the D (5 bases). Trimming pared 0 bases from V and 1 base from J, leaving 5 bases between. The CDR3 spans 13 residues. Per the germline V gene, CDR1 is SGHRS and CDR2 is YFSETQ. The CDR3 nucleotides read TGCGCCAGCAGCTTGGAGGGGTCCTACGAGCAGTACTTC. Amino acids: CASSLEGSYEQYF.

CDR3 protein: CASSPSAKNIQYF. The CDR3 coding sequence is TGCGCCAGCAGCCCCTCGGCCAAAAACATTCAGTACTTC. The chain carries TRBV4-3 and TRBJ2-4; D not certain. The CDR3 has 13 amino acids. Deletions cut 4 bases from V and 1 base from J, with 5 bases between. Germline CDR1 LGHNA, CDR2 YSLEER.

The CDR3 DNA reads TGTGCCAGCGGCGACACTAGCGGGAGAACCTACAATGAGCAGTTCTTC. It translates to CASGDTSGRTYNEQFF. The chain couples TRBV25-1 to TRBJ2-1; 11 bases are shared with TRBD2. V lost 8 bases, J lost 2 bases, and 8 bases stayed unmatched. Germline V CDR1 and CDR2: MGHDK, SYGVNS. The CDR3 consists of 16 residues. Complete variable domain (other parts from reference TRBV25-1 and TRBJ2-1): EADIYQTPRYLVIGTGKKITLECSQTMGHDKMYWYQQDPGMELHLIHYSYGVNSTEKGDLSSESTVSRIRTEHFPLTLESARPSHTSQYLCASGDTSGRTYNEQFFGPGTRLTVL.

CDR3: CASVRAATGELFF. The CDR3 DNA reads as TGTGCCAGCGTTCGAGCGGCAACCGGGGAGCTGTTTTTT. This sequence joins TRBV11-1 and TRBJ2-2, with a possible D match to TRBD2 (5 bases). CDR3 size: 13 residues. Per the germline V gene, CDR1 is SGHAT and CDR2 is FQDESV (reference sequence). The ends were cut back, 8 bases at V and 5 bases at J, with 12 bases in the middle.

The DNA of the CDR3 is TGCGCCAGCAGCCAAGCTACAGGGGCGACCCGTTACAATGAGCAGTTCTTC. Protein product: CASSQATGATRYNEQFF. This chain uses TRBV4-1 with TRBJ2-1; 7 bases map to TRBD1. Losses at the gene ends were 1 base for V and 4 bases for J; bases not matched to a gene: 10. The CDR3 totals 17 residues. Germline V gene lookup returns CDR1 MGHRA and CDR2 YSYEKL.

V gene TRBV30 combines with J gene TRBJ2-3; D remains unclear. The germline CDR1 and CDR2 sequences are GTSNPN and SVGIG (reference sequence). Trimming shortened V by 5 bases and J by 4 bases, and 22 bases separated the two germline ends. The CDR3 covers 16 residues. CDR3 amino acids: CAWLPARSRWADTQYF. The CDR3 region has the DNA TGTGCCTGGCTCCCCGCCCGGTCAAGATGGGCAGATACGCAGTATTTT.

This clone was recorded only once. V usage is TRBV6-6 and J usage is TRBJ2-3; D possibly corresponds to TRBD2 (5 bases). With 2 bases removed from V and 2 bases from J, the gap between germline ends came to 11 bases. This CDR3 spans 15 amino acids. Germline V CDR1 and CDR2: MNHNY, SVGAGI (reference sequence). The DNA of the CDR3 is TGTGCCAGCAGTTACGAAGCGGTTGACACAGATACGCAGTATTTT. Protein: CASSYEAVDTDTQYF.